A selection of T cell receptor beta chains follows, all from one sample in a study of T cell changes during pregnancy in multiple sclerosis. Assay: immunoSEQ multiplex PCR; the TCRdb copy retains only in-frame clones and omits some. The sample has approximately 82,000 clones, about 89% seen once. The material sequenced was CD4+ T cells from peripheral blood mononuclear cells, taken in the second trimester of pregnancy. The receptors come from a female donor with multiple sclerosis, enrolled in a pregnancy study. The CDR3 runs from the conserved cysteine through the conserved F or W. Fields, in order: CDR3 length, J gene, clone size, D gene, V gene, CDR3 protein, CDR3 DNA. A D gene is named only where the DNA matches it firmly. Size tells how often a clone was seen (once, few, many) or the class of an expanded clone, and some rows leave it out.

cdr3_length: 15
j_call: TRBJ1-4
clone_size: .
d_call: .
v_call: TRBV5-1
cdr3_aa: CASSLARQDNEKLFF
cdr3_nt: TGCGCCAGCAGCTTGGCCCGTCAGGATAATGAAAAACTGTTTTTT

cdr3_length: 15
j_call: TRBJ1-3
clone_size: .
d_call: .
v_call: TRBV4-1
cdr3_aa: CASSQIQVSGNTIYF
cdr3_nt: TGCGCCAGCAGCCAGATACAGGTTTCTGGAAACACCATATATTTT

cdr3_length: 16
j_call: TRBJ2-2
clone_size: .
d_call: TRBD2
v_call: TRBV9
cdr3_aa: CASTTRTSANTGELFF
cdr3_nt: TGTGCCAGCACCACCCGGACTAGCGCGAACACCGGGGAGCTGTTTTTT

cdr3_length: 14
j_call: TRBJ1-1
clone_size: .
d_call: .
v_call: TRBV7-9
cdr3_aa: CASSLARRDTEAFF
cdr3_nt: TGTGCCAGCAGCTTAGCGCGCAGGGACACTGAAGCTTTCTTT

cdr3_length: 16
j_call: TRBJ1-4
clone_size: .
d_call: TRBD1
v_call: TRBV30
cdr3_aa: CAWSVERGLTNEKLFF
cdr3_nt: TGTGCCTGGAGTGTGGAAAGGGGGCTGACTAATGAAAAACTGTTTTTT

cdr3_length: 11
j_call: TRBJ1-6
clone_size: .
d_call: TRBD1
v_call: TRBV20-1
cdr3_aa: CSARTGWALHF
cdr3_nt: TGCAGTGCTCGGACAGGGTGGGCCCTCCACTTT

cdr3_length: 15
j_call: TRBJ1-3
clone_size: .
d_call: .
v_call: TRBV7-9
cdr3_aa: CASSLSVRAGNTIYF
cdr3_nt: TGTGCCAGCAGCTTAAGTGTACGGGCTGGAAACACCATATATTTT

cdr3_length: 14
j_call: TRBJ2-1
clone_size: .
d_call: TRBD2
v_call: TRBV11-1
cdr3_aa: CASRGLAGGDEQFF
cdr3_nt: TGTGCCAGCAGGGGCCTAGCGGGAGGTGATGAGCAGTTCTTC

cdr3_length: 16
j_call: TRBJ2-3
clone_size: .
d_call: TRBD1
v_call: TRBV28
cdr3_aa: CASSSIGQGATDTQYF
cdr3_nt: TGTGCCAGCAGTTCCATAGGACAGGGGGCAACAGATACGCAGTATTTT

cdr3_length: 14
j_call: TRBJ2-7
clone_size: .
d_call: TRBD2
v_call: TRBV10-3
cdr3_aa: CAIRNSGSINEQYF
cdr3_nt: TGTGCCATACGAAATAGCGGGAGTATCAACGAGCAGTACTTC

cdr3_length: 15
j_call: TRBJ2-7
clone_size: .
d_call: TRBD2
v_call: TRBV4-3
cdr3_aa: CASSQWLAGPYEQYF
cdr3_nt: TGCGCCAGCAGCCAATGGCTAGCGGGGCCCTACGAGCAGTACTTC

cdr3_length: 17
j_call: TRBJ2-2
clone_size: .
d_call: .
v_call: TRBV5-1
cdr3_aa: CASSSGQGNANTGELFF
cdr3_nt: TGCGCCAGCAGCTCGGGTCAGGGAAACGCGAACACCGGGGAGCTGTTTTTT

cdr3_length: 16
j_call: TRBJ2-1
clone_size: .
d_call: TRBD1
v_call: TRBV9
cdr3_aa: CASSDAPGTAYNEQFF
cdr3_nt: TGTGCCAGCAGCGACGCCCCCGGGACAGCCTACAATGAGCAGTTCTTC

cdr3_length: 14
j_call: TRBJ1-3
clone_size: .
d_call: .
v_call: TRBV5-4
cdr3_aa: CASREVGAGNTIYF
cdr3_nt: TGTGCCAGCAGAGAGGTAGGGGCTGGAAACACCATATATTTT

cdr3_length: 14
j_call: TRBJ1-5
clone_size: .
d_call: .
v_call: TRBV5-1
cdr3_aa: CASSLDSLDQPQHF
cdr3_nt: TGCGCCAGCAGCTTGGACTCCTTAGATCAGCCCCAGCATTTT

cdr3_length: 17
j_call: TRBJ2-5
clone_size: once
d_call: TRBD2
v_call: TRBV5-6
cdr3_aa: CASSFMPSGSRVETQYF
cdr3_nt: TGTGCCAGCAGCTTTATGCCTAGCGGGAGCAGGGTTGAGACCCAGTACTTC

cdr3_length: 15
j_call: TRBJ2-3
clone_size: .
d_call: TRBD2
v_call: TRBV4-1
cdr3_aa: CASSQVLAGPDTQYF
cdr3_nt: TGCGCCAGCAGCCAAGTACTAGCGGGACCAGATACGCAGTATTTT

cdr3_length: 12
j_call: TRBJ2-3
clone_size: .
d_call: .
v_call: TRBV7-8
cdr3_aa: CASSSHTDTQYF
cdr3_nt: TGTGCCAGCAGCTCCCACACCGATACGCAGTATTTT

cdr3_length: 17
j_call: TRBJ2-3
clone_size: .
d_call: TRBD2
v_call: TRBV7-2
cdr3_aa: CASSPPGLAGGTDTQYF
cdr3_nt: TGTGCCAGCAGCCCCCCGGGACTAGCGGGGGGGACAGATACGCAGTATTTT

cdr3_length: 12
j_call: TRBJ1-5
clone_size: .
d_call: .
v_call: TRBV19
cdr3_aa: CASSSNGQPQHF
cdr3_nt: TGTGCCAGTAGTTCTAATGGTCAGCCCCAGCATTTT

cdr3_length: 15
j_call: TRBJ2-3
clone_size: .
d_call: TRBD2
v_call: TRBV10-3
cdr3_aa: CAIAGTSGGTDTQYF
cdr3_nt: TGTGCCATCGCCGGGACTAGCGGGGGCACAGATACGCAGTATTTT

cdr3_length: 14
j_call: TRBJ2-5
clone_size: .
d_call: .
v_call: TRBV11-1
cdr3_aa: CASSSPLGRETQYF
cdr3_nt: TGTGCCAGCAGCTCCCCCCTAGGAAGGGAGACCCAGTACTTC

cdr3_length: 12
j_call: TRBJ1-1
clone_size: .
d_call: .
v_call: TRBV5-6
cdr3_aa: CASSLRPGEIFF
cdr3_nt: TGTGCCAGCAGCTTGAGGCCAGGGGAGATTTTCTTT

cdr3_length: 17
j_call: TRBJ2-6
clone_size: few
d_call: TRBD1
v_call: TRBV10-3
cdr3_aa: CAISRGQGGSGANVLTF
cdr3_nt: TGTGCCATCAGTCGTGGACAGGGAGGCTCTGGGGCCAACGTCCTGACTTTC